This entry lists 17 T cell receptor beta chains sequenced from one sample in a study of cytomegalovirus exposure and HLA in healthy donors. The PCR was carried out with 60 Vbeta primers and 13 Jbeta primers. Sequencing was performed with immunoSEQ multiplex PCR; in TCRdb, only in-frame clones are kept and a portion is missing. The repertoire consists of around 59,000 clones, with 80% occurring once and the leading ten covering nearly 4%. Sequenced: PBMCs. These receptors were collected from a middle-aged woman in good health and CMV-seronegative.

The chain links TRBV10-1 to TRBJ2-1; TRBD2 aligns across 7 bases. Unmatched junction bases numbered 9, after V lost 7 bases and J lost 3 bases. CDR3 size: 15 residues. Germline V CDR1 and CDR2: WNHNN, SYGVQD (reference sequence). The CDR3 coding sequence is TGCGCCAGCACCCCCGGGCTAGCGGACTACAATGAGCAGTTCTTC. Translation: CASTPGLADYNEQFF.

This clone was detected a few times. This chain joins TRBV9 and TRBJ2-7, with TRBD2 identical over 10 bases. The CDR3 is 15 amino acids. The junction had 8 bases not matched to a gene; V was cut back by 4 bases and J by 4 bases. The germline V gene has CDR1 SGDLS and CDR2 YYNGEE. The CDR3 protein is CASSPGLADHYEQYF. The CDR3 DNA reads as TGTGCCAGCAGCCCCGGACTAGCGGACCATTACGAGCAGTACTTC. Full variable domain (remainder filled in from reference TRBV9 and TRBJ2-7): DSGVTQTPKHLITATGQRVTLRCSPRSGDLSVYWYQQSLDQGLQFLIQYYNGEERAKGNILERFSAQQFPDLHSELNLSSLELGDSALYFCASSPGLADHYEQYFGPGTRLTVT.

This chain joins TRBV29-1 and TRBJ1-1; D unresolved. Between the trimmed V and J ends, which lost 2 bases and 4 bases, there was a span of 14 bases. Germline values: CDR1 SQVTM, CDR2 ANQGSEA. CDR3 length: 14 residues. CDR3 sequence (DNA): TGCAGCGTTGAAACTCGGCTGGGGAGCACTGAAGCTTTCTTT. This gives the protein CSVETRLGSTEAFF.

The genes are TRBV19 and TRBJ1-1, with 11 bases that match TRBD1. The CDR3 covers 18 residues. Germline trimming cut 6 bases from V and 0 bases from J; bases unmatched to any gene: 12. Looked up from germline, CDR1 is LNHDA and CDR2 is SQIVND (reference sequence). In nucleotides, the CDR3 is TGTGCCAGTAGGACTATAGGACAGGGGGCGCGGGTGAACACTGAAGCTTTCTTT. Its protein is CASRTIGQGARVNTEAFF.

The V call is TRBV19, the J call TRBJ2-5, with 9 bases fitting TRBD1. J lost 0 bases, V lost 5 bases, and 10 bases had no gene match. CDR1 and CDR2 (germline): LNHDA, SQIVND (reference sequence). The CDR3 consists of 17 residues. Written as DNA, the CDR3 is TGTGCCAGTAGTCCGGGACAGGGAAGAACGTACCAAGAGACCCAGTACTTC. This translates into CASSPGQGRTYQETQYF.

V and J are TRBV29-1 and TRBJ2-7; D not resolved. CDR1 and CDR2 from the germline V gene are SQVTM and ANQGSEA. The CDR3 has 12 amino acids. V was clipped by 2 bases and J by 0 bases, with 5 bases between them. CDR3 nucleotides: TGCAGCGTTGAAAACACCTCCTACGAGCAGTACTTC. It is translated as CSVENTSYEQYF.

The gene calls are TRBV5-4 and TRBJ1-1; 9 nucleotides align to TRBD1. CDR1 is SGHNT, CDR2 YYREEE, per germline (reference sequence). V lost 4 bases to trimming and J lost 1 base; unmatched junction nucleotides: 5. The CDR3 runs 15 residues. DNA for the CDR3: TGTGCCAGCAGCGCTGGGACAGGGAGGAACACTGAAGCTTTCTTT. Residues: CASSAGTGRNTEAFF.

This clone showed up just a few times. The sample has other DNA sequences that encode this CDR3 too. This sequence joins TRBV10-2 and TRBJ1-5; D gene unclear. Per germline, CDR1 WSHSY and CDR2 SAAADI. Between the trimmed V and J ends, which lost 0 bases and 0 bases, there was a span of 9 bases. The CDR3 spans 16 residues. The CDR3 sequence: CASSESPGNSNQPQHF. CDR3 DNA: TGCGCCAGCAGTGAGTCGCCGGGAAATAGCAATCAGCCCCAGCATTTT.

This rearrangement joins TRBV9 to TRBJ1-3, with D possibly TRBD1 on 6 matching bases. The germline V gene encodes CDR1 SGDLS and CDR2 YYNGEE. The CDR3 extends over 15 amino acids. Trimming pared 2 bases from V and 0 bases from J, leaving 9 bases between. CDR3 nucleotides: TGTGCCAGCAGCGTGCAGACAGGCTCTGGAAACACCATATATTTT. It specifies CASSVQTGSGNTIYF.

The V and J genes are TRBV9 and TRBJ2-1; no definite D call. The V end was cut by 0 bases, the J end by 0 bases, with 7 bases between. Germline CDR1 SGDLS, CDR2 YYNGEE. The CDR3 consists of 15 residues. The CDR3 DNA is TGTGCCAGCAGCGTAGTTCTAGGCTCCTACAATGAGCAGTTCTTC. Translating it yields CASSVVLGSYNEQFF.

The CDR3 DNA is TGTGCCAGCAGTCCCCCCGTCAATCAGCCCCAGCATTTT. It specifies CASSPPVNQPQHF. The chain joins TRBV28 to TRBJ1-5; no clear D gene. The V and J ends lost 5 bases and 3 bases respectively, with 8 bases between them. The germline V gene encodes CDR1 MDHEN and CDR2 SYDVKM. The CDR3 spans 13 residues.

This clone came up a few times. The chain uses TRBV5-1 and TRBJ1-1, with D possibly being TRBD1 (6 bases). The CDR3 has 14 residues. The V end lost 0 bases, the J end lost 4 bases, and 10 bases lay between the germline ends. Germline values: CDR1 SGHRS, CDR2 YFSETQ. The CDR3 loop is CASSLGQGFTEAFF. The CDR3 coding sequence is TGCGCCAGCAGCTTGGGGCAGGGGTTCACTGAAGCTTTCTTT.

V and J are TRBV7-2 and TRBJ2-3; 15 nucleotides match TRBD2. The V segment lost 5 bases and the J segment 6 bases; nucleotides outside the gene matches: 12. Germline CDR1 and CDR2: SGHTA and FQGNSA. The CDR3 has 18 amino acids. CDR3 coding DNA: TGTGCCAGCAGCCCCCCGGGACTAGCGGGAGGCCGGTGGGATACGCAGTATTTT. Protein product: CASSPPGLAGGRWDTQYF.

This clone was seen only once. The rearrangement uses TRBV30 and TRBJ2-1; D possibly corresponds to TRBD1 (6 bases). The CDR3 consists of 12 residues. Trimming shortened V by 5 bases and J by 10 bases, and 15 bases separated the two germline ends. Germline CDR1 reads GTSNPN; CDR2 reads SVGIG (reference sequence). The CDR3 region has the DNA TGTGCCTGGGGGGGCCTCTATGGCGAGCAGTTCTTC. It yields the protein CAWGGLYGEQFF.

The chain joins TRBV27 to TRBJ1-2, with D hard to call. V shed 3 bases and J shed 0 bases, with 5 bases lying between them. The CDR3 runs 13 residues. Looked up from germline, CDR1 is MNHEY and CDR2 is SMNVEV (reference sequence). CDR3 in DNA: TGTGCCAGCAGTTTCACAGCTAACTATGGCTACACCTTC. Its translation is CASSFTANYGYTF.

The chain joins TRBV7-2 to TRBJ2-7; tentative D call: TRBD1 (6 bases). V was trimmed by 3 bases and J by 2 bases, leaving 8 bases between them. Germline CDR1 and CDR2: SGHTA and FQGNSA. The CDR3 runs 13 residues. The CDR3, as DNA: TGTGCCAGCAGCTTTCAGGGGACCTACGAGCAGTACTTC. This encodes CASSFQGTYEQYF.

This rearrangement joins TRBV27 to TRBJ1-4; a weak D match, TRBD1 (6 bases). With 5 bases removed from V and 1 base from J, the gap between germline ends came to 11 bases. CDR1 is MNHEY, CDR2 SMNVEV, per germline (reference sequence). CDR3 length: 15 amino acids. CDR3 DNA: TGTGCCAGCAGTCCCACCAGGGGAACTAATGAAAAACTGTTTTTT. It specifies CASSPTRGTNEKLFF.